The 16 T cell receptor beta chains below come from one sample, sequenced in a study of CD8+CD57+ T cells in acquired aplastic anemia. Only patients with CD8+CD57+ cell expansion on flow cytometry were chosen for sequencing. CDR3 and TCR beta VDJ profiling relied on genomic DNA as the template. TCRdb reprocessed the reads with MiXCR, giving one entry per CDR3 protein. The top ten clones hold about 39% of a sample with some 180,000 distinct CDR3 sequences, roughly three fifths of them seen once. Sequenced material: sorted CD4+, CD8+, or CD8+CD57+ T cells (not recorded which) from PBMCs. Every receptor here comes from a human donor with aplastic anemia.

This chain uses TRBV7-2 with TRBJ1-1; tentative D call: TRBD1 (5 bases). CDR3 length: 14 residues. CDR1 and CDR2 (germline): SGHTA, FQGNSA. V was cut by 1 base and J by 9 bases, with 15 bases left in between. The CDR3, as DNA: TGTGCCAGCAGCTTAGACATCAGGGTAACTCAAGCTTTCTTT. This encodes CASSLDIRVTQAFF.

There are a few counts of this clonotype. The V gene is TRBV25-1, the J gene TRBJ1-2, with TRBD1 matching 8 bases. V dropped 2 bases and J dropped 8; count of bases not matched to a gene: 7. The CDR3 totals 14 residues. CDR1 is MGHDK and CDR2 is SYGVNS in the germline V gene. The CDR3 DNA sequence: TGTGCCAGCAGTGAACAGGACAGGGTGGGGGGCTACACCTTC. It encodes CASSEQDRVGGYTF.

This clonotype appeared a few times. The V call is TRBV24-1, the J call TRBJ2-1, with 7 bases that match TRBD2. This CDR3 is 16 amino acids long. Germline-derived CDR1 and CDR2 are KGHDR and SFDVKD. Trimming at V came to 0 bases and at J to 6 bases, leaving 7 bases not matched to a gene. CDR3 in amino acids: CATSDLRAGAVNEQFF. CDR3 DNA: TGTGCCACCAGTGATTTGAGGGCGGGAGCGGTCAATGAGCAGTTCTTC.

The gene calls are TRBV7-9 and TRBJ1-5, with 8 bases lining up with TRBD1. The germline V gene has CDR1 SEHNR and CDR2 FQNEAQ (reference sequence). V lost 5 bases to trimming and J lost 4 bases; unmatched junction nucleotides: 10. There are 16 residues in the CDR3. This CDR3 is CASSPGDRGLNQPQHF. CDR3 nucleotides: TGTGCCAGCAGCCCTGGAGACAGGGGACTTAATCAGCCCCAGCATTTT.

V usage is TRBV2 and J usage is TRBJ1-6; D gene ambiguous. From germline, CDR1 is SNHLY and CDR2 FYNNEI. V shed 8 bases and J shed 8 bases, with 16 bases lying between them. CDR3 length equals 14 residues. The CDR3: CASCAGEGYSPLHF. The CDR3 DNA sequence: TGTGCCAGCTGCGCGGGTGAAGGGTATTCACCCCTCCACTTT.

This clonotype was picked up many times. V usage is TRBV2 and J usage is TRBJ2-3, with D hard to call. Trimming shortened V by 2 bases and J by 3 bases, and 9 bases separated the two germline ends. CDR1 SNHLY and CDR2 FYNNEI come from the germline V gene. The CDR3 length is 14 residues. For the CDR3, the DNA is TGTGCCAGCAGTGAATCAGCTGATACAGATACGCAGTATTTT. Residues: CASSESADTDTQYF.

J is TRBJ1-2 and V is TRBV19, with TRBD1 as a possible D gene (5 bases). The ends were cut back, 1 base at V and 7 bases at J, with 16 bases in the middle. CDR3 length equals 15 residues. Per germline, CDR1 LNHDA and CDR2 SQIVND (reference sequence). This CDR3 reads CASSIVARQGGGYTF. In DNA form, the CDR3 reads TGTGCCAGTAGTATAGTAGCCCGGCAGGGTGGTGGCTACACCTTC.

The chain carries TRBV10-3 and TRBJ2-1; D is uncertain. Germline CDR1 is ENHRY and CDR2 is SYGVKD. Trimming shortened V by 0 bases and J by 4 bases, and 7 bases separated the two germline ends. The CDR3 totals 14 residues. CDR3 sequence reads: CAISESSFYNEQFF. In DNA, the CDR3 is TGTGCCATCAGTGAGTCGAGCTTTTACAATGAGCAGTTCTTC.

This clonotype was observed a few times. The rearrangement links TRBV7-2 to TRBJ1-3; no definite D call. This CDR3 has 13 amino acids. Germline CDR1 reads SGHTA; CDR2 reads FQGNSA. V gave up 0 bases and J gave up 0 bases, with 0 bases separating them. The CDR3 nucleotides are TGTGCCAGCAGCTTAGCCTCTGGAAACACCATATATTTT. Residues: CASSLASGNTIYF. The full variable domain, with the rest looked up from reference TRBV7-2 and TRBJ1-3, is GAGVSQSPSNKVTEKGKDVELRCDPISGHTALYWYRQSLGQGLEFLIYFQGNSAPDKSGLPSDRFSAERTGGSVSTLTIQRTQQEDSAVYLCASSLASGNTIYFGEGSWLTVV.

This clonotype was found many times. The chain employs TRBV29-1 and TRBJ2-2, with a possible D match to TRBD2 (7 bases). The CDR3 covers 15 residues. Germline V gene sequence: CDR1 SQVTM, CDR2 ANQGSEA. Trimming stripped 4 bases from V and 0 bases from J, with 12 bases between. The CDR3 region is CSVGGGATNTGELFF. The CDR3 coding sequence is TGCAGCGTTGGGGGGGGGGCTACGAACACCGGGGAGCTGTTTTTT.

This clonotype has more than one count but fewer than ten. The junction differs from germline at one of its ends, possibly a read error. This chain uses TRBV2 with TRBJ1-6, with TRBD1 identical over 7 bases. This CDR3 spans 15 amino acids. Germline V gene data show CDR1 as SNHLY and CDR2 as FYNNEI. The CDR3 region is CASSERGQSNSPLHF. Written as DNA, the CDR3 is TGTGCTAGCAGTGAAAGGGGACAGAGCAATTCACCCCTCCACTTT.

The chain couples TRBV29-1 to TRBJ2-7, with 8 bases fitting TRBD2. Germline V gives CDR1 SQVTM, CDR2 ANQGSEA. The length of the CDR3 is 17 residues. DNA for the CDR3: TGCAGTGCTAGAGATCTAACTAGCGGAAGGAGCTCCTACGAGCAGTACTTC. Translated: CSARDLTSGRSSYEQYF.

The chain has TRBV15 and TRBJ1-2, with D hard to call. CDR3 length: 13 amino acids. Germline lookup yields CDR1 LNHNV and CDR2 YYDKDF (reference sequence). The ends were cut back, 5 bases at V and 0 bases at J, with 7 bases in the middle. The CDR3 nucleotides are TGTGCCACCAGCGGAAGACCTAACTATGGCTACACCTTC. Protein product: CATSGRPNYGYTF. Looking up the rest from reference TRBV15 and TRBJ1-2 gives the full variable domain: DAMVIQNPRYQVTQFGKPVTLSCSQTLNHNVMYWYQQKSSQAPKLLFHYYDKDFNNEADTPDNFQSRRPNTSFCFLDIRSPGLGDTAMYLCATSGRPNYGYTFGSGTRLTVV.

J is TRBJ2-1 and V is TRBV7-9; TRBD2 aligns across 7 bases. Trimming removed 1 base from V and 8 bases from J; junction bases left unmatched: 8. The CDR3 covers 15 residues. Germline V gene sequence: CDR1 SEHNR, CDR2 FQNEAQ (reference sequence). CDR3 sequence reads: CASSLGAGVGDEQFF. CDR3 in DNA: TGTGCCAGCAGCTTAGGTGCGGGAGTAGGCGATGAGCAGTTCTTC.

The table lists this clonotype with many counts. CDR3 sequence: CASSERGIPYEQYF. The CDR3 nucleotides read TGCGCCAGCAGTGAGCGAGGGATCCCCTACGAGCAGTACTTC. The V and J genes are TRBV10-1 and TRBJ2-7; weak D call: TRBD2 (5 bases). With 2 bases removed from V and 2 bases from J, the gap between germline ends came to 10 bases. Germline-derived CDR1 and CDR2 are WNHNN and SYGVQD (reference sequence). CDR3 length: 14 residues.

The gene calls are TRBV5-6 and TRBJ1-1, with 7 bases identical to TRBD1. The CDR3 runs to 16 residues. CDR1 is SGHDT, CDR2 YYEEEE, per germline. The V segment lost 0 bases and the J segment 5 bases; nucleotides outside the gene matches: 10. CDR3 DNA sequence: TGTGCCAGCAGCTTGGCCGAACAGGGGCGAGAAACTGAAGCTTTCTTT. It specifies CASSLAEQGRETEAFF.